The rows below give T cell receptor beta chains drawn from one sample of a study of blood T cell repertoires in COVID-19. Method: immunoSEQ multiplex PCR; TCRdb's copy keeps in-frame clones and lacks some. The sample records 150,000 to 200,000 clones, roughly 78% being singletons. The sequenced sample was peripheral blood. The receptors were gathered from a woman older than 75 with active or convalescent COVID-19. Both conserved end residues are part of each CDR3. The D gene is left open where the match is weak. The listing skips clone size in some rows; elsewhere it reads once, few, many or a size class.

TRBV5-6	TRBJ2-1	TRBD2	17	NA	CASSLGLRTSGNNEQFF	TGTGCCAGCAGCTTGGGGTTACGGACTAGCGGAAACAATGAGCAGTTCTTC
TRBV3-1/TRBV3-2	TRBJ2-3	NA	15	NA	CASSPGGTSTDTQYF	TGTGCCAGCAGCCCAGGGGGGACGAGCACAGATACGCAGTATTTT
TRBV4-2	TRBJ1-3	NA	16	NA	CASSQDQPGVGNTIYF	TGTGCCAGCAGCCAAGATCAACCGGGGGTTGGAAACACCATATATTTT
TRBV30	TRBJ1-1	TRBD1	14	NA	CAWGQGRLNTEAFF	TGTGCCTGGGGACAGGGTCGACTGAACACTGAAGCTTTCTTT
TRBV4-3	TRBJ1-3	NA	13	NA	CASSESSGNTIYF	TGCGCCAGCAGCGAGAGCTCTGGAAACACCATATATTTT
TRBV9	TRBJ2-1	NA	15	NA	CASSTRQYSYNEQFF	TGTGCCAGCAGCACCCGACAGTACTCCTACAATGAGCAGTTCTTC
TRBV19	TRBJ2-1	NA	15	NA	CASSIDGGSYNEQFF	TGTGCCAGTAGTATAGACGGGGGAAGCTACAATGAGCAGTTCTTC
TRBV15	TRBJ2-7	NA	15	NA	CATSRDRGEGYEQYF	TGTGCCACCAGCAGAGATCGGGGTGAGGGATACGAGCAGTACTTC
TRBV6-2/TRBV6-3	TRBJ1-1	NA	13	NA	CASSSTGPTEAFF	TGTGCCAGCAGCTCCACAGGGCCCACTGAAGCTTTCTTT
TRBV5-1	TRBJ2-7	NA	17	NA	CASSLARWTDFSYEQYF	TGCGCCAGCAGCTTGGCCCGATGGACAGACTTCTCCTACGAGCAGTACTTC
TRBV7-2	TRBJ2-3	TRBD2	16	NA	CASSLLGLAGSGGQYF	TGTGCCAGCAGCTTATTGGGACTAGCGGGGTCCGGGGGGCAGTATTTT
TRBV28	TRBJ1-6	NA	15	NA	CASSPGGKVKSPLHF	TGTGCCAGCAGTCCGGGAGGGAAGGTGAAATCACCCCTCCACTTT
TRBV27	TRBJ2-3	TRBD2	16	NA	CASSIRTSGGADTQYF	TGTGCCAGCAGTATCCGTACTAGCGGGGGGGCAGATACGCAGTATTTT
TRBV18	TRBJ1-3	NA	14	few	CASSPATTGNTIYF	TGTGCCAGCTCACCGGCCACAACAGGAAACACCATATATTTT
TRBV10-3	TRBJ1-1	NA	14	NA	CAISGGTMNTEAFF	TGTGCCATCAGTGGGGGGACAATGAACACTGAAGCTTTCTTT
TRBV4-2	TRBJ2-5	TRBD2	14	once	CASSPAGGGETQYF	TGTGCCAGCAGCCCAGCGGGGGGGGGAGAGACCCAGTACTTC
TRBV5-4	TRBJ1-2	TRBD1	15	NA	CASSRATGDIYGYTF	TGTGCCAGCAGCCGCGCGACAGGGGATATCTATGGCTACACCTTC
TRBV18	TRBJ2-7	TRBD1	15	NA	CASSPPVRGPYEQYF	TGTGCCAGCTCACCACCGGTCAGGGGGCCGTACGAGCAGTACTTC
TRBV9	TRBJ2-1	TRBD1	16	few	CASSPTGQGPYNEQFF	TGTGCCAGCAGCCCAACGGGACAGGGTCCCTACAATGAGCAGTTCTTC
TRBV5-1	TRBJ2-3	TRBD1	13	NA	CASRRGQEDTQYF	TGCGCCAGCAGGAGGGGGCAGGAAGATACGCAGTATTTT
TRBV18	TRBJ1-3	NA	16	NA	CASSPSTRGIGNTIYF	TGTGCCAGCTCACCATCGACACGGGGAATTGGAAACACCATATATTTT
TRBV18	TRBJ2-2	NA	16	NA	CASSPSVAANTGELFF	TGTGCCAGCTCACCATCGGTAGCGGCGAACACCGGGGAGCTGTTTTTT
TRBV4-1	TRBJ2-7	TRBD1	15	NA	CASSRGQGLFYEQYF	TGCGCCAGCAGCCGTGGACAGGGGCTATTCTACGAGCAGTACTTC
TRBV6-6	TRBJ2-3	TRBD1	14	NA	CASREQGATDTQYF	TGTGCCAGCAGGGAACAGGGGGCCACAGATACGCAGTATTTT
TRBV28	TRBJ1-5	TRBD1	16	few	CASSSFEDRGRQPQHF	TGTGCCAGCAGTTCCTTTGAAGACAGGGGGCGTCAGCCCCAGCATTTT